The 28 T cell receptor beta chains reported below all come from one sample, sequenced in a study of T cell clusters in autoimmune cytopenias. Each sample's input was around 250 ng genomic DNA, approximately 37,500 genome equivalents. Multiplex touch-down PCR amplified TRB using TRB-A and TRB-B pools in one tube. TCRdb re-called the multiplex PCR reads; every CDR3 protein appears as one record, without DNA. Its clone listing holds roughly 6,000 distinct CDR3 sequences. These data also formed part of another study, on T cell repertoires in aging, cancer and after chemotherapy.

What was sequenced was peripheral blood. These receptors came from a human donor in good health.

V gene TRBV18 combines with J gene TRBJ1-1. The germline gives CDR1 KGHSH, CDR2 LQKENI. The CDR3 spans 16 residues. The CDR3 sequence: CASSPRYAGSNTEAFF.

The CDR3 spells CASSYSQGNYGYTF. The chain recombines TRBV6-6 with TRBJ1-2; the D call from TCRdb, TRBD1, cannot be confirmed without DNA. Germline loops: CDR1 MNHNY, CDR2 SVGAGI (reference sequence). There are 14 residues in the CDR3.

The chain carries TRBV14 and TRBJ1-1; the TCRdb D gene call, TRBD1, has no DNA to confirm it. Germline V gene lookup returns CDR1 SGHDN and CDR2 FVKESK. The CDR3 totals 15 residues. CDR3 residues: CASSQETGSYVEAFF. Drawing the rest from reference TRBV14 and TRBJ1-1, the complete variable domain is EAGVTQFPSHSVIEKGQTVTLRCDPISGHDNLYWYRRVMGKEIKFLLHFVKESKQDESGMPNNRFLAERTGGTYSTLKVQPAELEDSGVYFCASSQETGSYVEAFFGQGTRLTVV.

This chain joins TRBV5-1 and TRBJ2-7; TCRdb lists TRBD2, though no DNA is available to test this call. CDR3 length: 15 residues. Germline CDR1 SGHRS, CDR2 YFSETQ. CDR3: CASEGASGGTYEQYF.

The V and J genes are TRBV12-3 or TRBV12-4 and TRBJ2-7; absent DNA, TCRdb's TRBD2 call cannot be checked. The length of the CDR3 is 18 residues. Here the CDR3 reads CASSLGPAGKGGSYEQYF.

This clonotype is called medium-sized based on its frequency. This sequence joins TRBV18 and TRBJ2-1; TCRdb reports TRBD1, a call that lacks DNA to check it against. CDR1 is KGHSH and CDR2 is LQKENI in the germline V gene. The CDR3 extends over 15 amino acids. The CDR3 loop reads CASSPGTPPNNEQFF.

This chain uses TRBV5-6 with TRBJ2-1; no DNA is available, so the TRBD1 call from TCRdb remains unchecked. Germline CDR1 reads SGHDT; CDR2 reads YYEEEE. The CDR3 sequence is 15 residues long. The chain's CDR3 is CASSPDRAAWNEQFF.

J is TRBJ2-1 and V is TRBV6-2 or TRBV6-3; TCRdb lists TRBD2, though no DNA is available to test this call. The germline gives CDR1 MNHEY, CDR2 SVGEGT. This CDR3 has 13 residues. CDR3 amino acids: CASRPSKAAEQFF.

According to its frequency, this clonotype is medium-sized. The chain employs TRBV6-1 and TRBJ2-1. The CDR3 contains 14 residues. The germline V gene encodes CDR1 MNHNS and CDR2 SASEGT. CDR3 in amino acids: CASRRQGSHNEQFF.

This chain's CDR3 is CASSYRAGGAFNYGYTF. V and J are TRBV6-5 and TRBJ1-2. The CDR3 loop spans 17 amino acids. The germline V gene encodes CDR1 MNHEY and CDR2 SVGAGI.

This chain joins TRBV5-1 and TRBJ2-2; without DNA, the TCRdb call of TRBD2 cannot be checked. Germline CDR1 is SGHRS and CDR2 is YFSETQ. The CDR3 runs to 17 residues. The CDR3: CASLEGLAGARGGELFF.

The rearrangement links TRBV13 to TRBJ1-1; the D gene TCRdb calls, TRBD1, cannot be checked with no DNA. The CDR3 runs 15 residues. CDR1 is PRHDT and CDR2 is FYEKMQ in the germline V gene (reference sequence). The CDR3 loop is CASIDPDRTNTEAFF. Variable domain in full (rest from reference TRBV13 and TRBJ1-1): AAGVIQSPRHLIKEKRETATLKCYPIPRHDTVYWYQQGPGQDPQFLISFYEKMQSDKGSIPDRFSAQQFSDYHSELNMSSLELGDSALYFCASIDPDRTNTEAFFGQGTRLTVV.

The V gene is TRBV5-1, the J gene TRBJ2-3; the TRBD1 assignment by TCRdb is unverifiable without DNA. Germline assignment: CDR1 SGHRS and CDR2 YFSETQ. The CDR3 has 16 residues. This chain's CDR3 is CASSLYAGTPTDTQYF.

The genes are TRBV6-6 and TRBJ1-4. Germline CDR1 MNHNY, CDR2 SVGAGI (reference sequence). This CDR3 is built from 15 residues. CDR3 region: CASSEGGDTNEKLFF.

V and J are TRBV5-1 and TRBJ1-2; the TCRdb call, TRBD1, lacks DNA for checking. The length of the CDR3 is 14 residues. Germline loops: CDR1 SGHRS, CDR2 YFSETQ. The CDR3 loop is CASSLGDTLDGYTF.

The J gene is TRBJ2-7, the V gene TRBV30; TCRdb names TRBD1, which stays unverified in the absence of DNA. Germline V gives CDR1 GTSNPN, CDR2 SVGIG (reference sequence). CDR3 length: 14 residues. The CDR3 reads CAWSVPDRDNEQYF.

This chain connects TRBV30 to TRBJ2-1; the D gene TCRdb calls, TRBD1, cannot be checked with no DNA. CDR1 is GTSNPN, CDR2 SVGIG, per germline (reference sequence). CDR3 length: 17 amino acids. The CDR3 sequence: CAWNPVDGMLSYNEQFF.

This chain links TRBV7-4 with TRBJ2-7; TCRdb designates TRBD1, a call that cannot be tested without DNA. Per germline, CDR1 SGHVT and CDR2 SQSDAQ. This CDR3 has 14 residues. The CDR3 is CASSSRDSSYEQYF.

This clonotype is medium-sized by frequency. The rearrangement links TRBV6-1 to TRBJ2-5; TCRdb outputs TRBD1, but without DNA this stays unchecked. The CDR3 runs 13 residues. The V gene's germline CDR1 is MNHNS and CDR2 SASEGT. CDR3 residues: CASSVGREETQYF.

This clonotype counts as medium-sized by frequency. This chain links TRBV15 with TRBJ2-7; without DNA, the TCRdb call of TRBD1 cannot be checked. Looked up from germline, CDR1 is LNHNV and CDR2 is YYDKDF (reference sequence). CDR3 length equals 12 residues. The CDR3 reads CATSDRGIEQYF. Using reference TRBV15 and TRBJ2-7 for the parts outside the CDR3, the full variable domain is DAMVIQNPRYQVTQFGKPVTLSCSQTLNHNVMYWYQQKSSQAPKLLFHYYDKDFNNEADTPDNFQSRRPNTSFCFLDIRSPGLGDTAMYLCATSDRGIEQYFGPGTRLTVT.

The chain combines TRBV7-9 with TRBJ1-5; TCRdb picks TRBD1, but there is no DNA to check that call. Germline CDR1 SEHNR, CDR2 FQNEAQ (reference sequence). The CDR3 is 18 residues long. This CDR3 reads CASSYWGWDRARNQPQHF.

The V call is TRBV6-1, the J call TRBJ1-1; TCRdb calls TRBD1, which cannot be checked without DNA. CDR3 length: 13 residues. Germline CDR1 is MNHNS and CDR2 is SASEGT. The CDR3 sequence: CASRQGEVTEAFF.

The genes are TRBV6-1 and TRBJ2-2; TCRdb's D gene call, TRBD1, goes unchecked for lack of DNA. The CDR3 totals 16 residues. Germline V gene data show CDR1 as MNHNS and CDR2 as SASEGT. CDR3 loop: CASSEESGDGAGELFF.

This clonotype registers medium-sized by frequency. The chain has TRBV6-6 and TRBJ2-1. The V gene's germline CDR1 is MNHNY and CDR2 SVGAGI (reference sequence). This CDR3 comprises 14 residues. The CDR3 loop reads CASSYSRVYNEQFF.

The chain employs TRBV27 and TRBJ1-2; TCRdb returns TRBD1, unconfirmable since there is no DNA. Germline V lookup: CDR1 MNHEY, CDR2 SMNVEV (reference sequence). The CDR3 is 15 amino acids. Here the CDR3 reads CASSLLGRQINGYTF.

The chain combines TRBV13 with TRBJ1-6; TCRdb reports TRBD1, a call that lacks DNA to check it against. Germline CDR1 reads PRHDT; CDR2 reads FYEKMQ (reference sequence). This CDR3 contains 15 residues. The CDR3 spells CASSFLDRGVSPLHF.

This clonotype is classed as medium-sized (0.01 to 0.1%) by frequency. The chain couples TRBV6-5 to TRBJ2-7; lacking DNA, the TRBD1 call made by TCRdb goes unchecked. CDR3 length equals 14 residues. Germline V gene sequence: CDR1 MNHEY, CDR2 SVGAGI. The CDR3 loop is CASSYGTPAYEQYF.

J is TRBJ2-7 and V is TRBV5-4; no DNA is available, so the TRBD2 call from TCRdb remains unchecked. Looked up from germline, CDR1 is SGHNT and CDR2 is YYREEE (reference sequence). This CDR3 has 15 residues. The CDR3: CASSFGAGGTYEQYF.